The 23 T cell receptor beta chains in this list originate from one sample, sequenced in a study of radiation and T cells in renal cell carcinoma. Time point of the sample: blood 4 weeks post-SBRT, at nephrectomy. Treatment indicated: 15 Gy SBRT to primary tumor, nephrectomy 4 weeks later. Generated by immunoSEQ multiplex PCR, the TCRdb table keeps only in-frame clones and is missing some. The repertoire holds 150,000 or so clones, with about 87% as singletons. The sample was blood, taken from a patient whose treatment included radiotherapy and nephrectomy. The receptors were gathered from a woman between 45 and 60 years old with renal cell carcinoma.

The rearrangement joins TRBV7-2 to TRBJ1-2, with 7 bases aligning to TRBD1. The V gene end was trimmed by 2 bases and the J gene end by 5 bases; junction bases not matched to a gene: 5. Germline-derived CDR1 and CDR2 are SGHTA and FQGNSA. The CDR3 runs 14 residues. CDR3 sequence (DNA): TGTGCCAGCAGCTTAATAGGACAGGTTTATGGCTACACCTTC. Translating it yields CASSLIGQVYGYTF.

The CDR3 bases are TGTGCCAGCAGCTTAGCGGGGGGTACAGATACGCAGTATTTT. It yields the protein CASSLAGGTDTQYF. The chain recombines TRBV7-3 with TRBJ2-3; 8 bases match TRBD2. The CDR3 is 14 residues long. The ends lost 2 bases at V and 3 bases at J; junction bases unmatched: 1. Germline loops: CDR1 SGHTA, CDR2 FQGTGA.

The gene calls are TRBV6-5 and TRBJ1-6; D remains ambiguous. The CDR3 contains 13 residues. Germline values: CDR1 MNHEY, CDR2 SVGAGI. The V and J ends lost 0 bases and 6 bases respectively, with 3 bases between them. For the CDR3, the DNA is TGTGCCAGCAGTTACTCGACTAATTCACCCCTCCACTTT. Translation: CASSYSTNSPLHF.

V and J are TRBV30 and TRBJ1-2; TRBD1 matches 7 bases. Germline CDR1 and CDR2: GTSNPN and SVGIG (reference sequence). The CDR3 spans 13 residues. The V segment lost 3 bases and the J segment 5 bases; nucleotides outside the gene matches: 6. The CDR3: CAWRWAGGYGYTF. The CDR3 DNA is TGTGCCTGGAGGTGGGCAGGGGGATATGGCTACACCTTC.

The gene calls are TRBV6-5 and TRBJ1-4; perhaps TRBD1 as D (5 bases). V was shortened by 4 bases and J by 6 bases, with 12 bases between the two germline ends. Germline lookup yields CDR1 MNHEY and CDR2 SVGAGI. This CDR3 spans 14 amino acids. The CDR3 DNA reads TGTGCCAGCAGTTCCGGGACCGCTTATGAAAAACTGTTTTTT. As protein: CASSSGTAYEKLFF.

The chain combines TRBV5-1 with TRBJ2-7; 7 bases are a match to TRBD2. CDR3 length: 15 residues. V lost 3 bases, J lost 4 bases, and 10 bases stayed unmatched. The germline gives CDR1 SGHRS, CDR2 YFSETQ. The CDR3 spells CASSWGPGEGYEQYF. CDR3 nucleotides: TGCGCCAGCAGCTGGGGACCGGGGGAGGGTTACGAGCAGTACTTC.

The chain recombines TRBV5-6 with TRBJ1-2; 12 bases align to TRBD1. The trim removed 1 base at V and 7 bases at J, leaving 5 bases unmatched. The CDR3 has 15 residues. CDR1 is SGHDT and CDR2 is YYEEEE in the germline V gene. CDR3 sequence: CASSLLGQGASGYTF. DNA of the CDR3: TGTGCCAGCAGCTTGCTGGGACAGGGGGCTTCTGGCTACACCTTC.

This rearrangement joins TRBV5-1 to TRBJ1-1, with D unclear. Germline V gives CDR1 SGHRS, CDR2 YFSETQ. Trimming took off 1 base at V and 1 base at J, with 8 bases between the two ends. The CDR3 totals 14 residues. The CDR3 coding sequence is TGCGCCAGCAGCTTGAACGGTTGGAACACTGAAGCTTTCTTT. The encoded protein is CASSLNGWNTEAFF.

The table lists this clone with a count of one. V and J are TRBV5-8 and TRBJ1-1, with D unresolved. The CDR3 is 14 residues long. Trimming took 5 bases from V and 0 from J, leaving 11 bases between them. CDR1 is SGHTS and CDR2 is YDEGEE in the germline V gene. This CDR3 reads CASSPQPLNTEAFF. The CDR3 nucleotides read TGTGCCAGCAGTCCACAGCCTTTGAACACTGAAGCTTTCTTT.

This chain links TRBV7-9 with TRBJ2-1, with no clear D. CDR3 length equals 14 residues. The V end was cut by 1 base, the J end by 3 bases, with 7 bases between. Germline V CDR1 and CDR2: SEHNR, FQNEAQ (reference sequence). In DNA form, the CDR3 reads TGTGCCAGCAGCTTAGGGGCTTACTACAATGAGCAGTTCTTC. Translating gives CASSLGAYYNEQFF.

A few counts support this clone. The gene calls are TRBV5-1 and TRBJ1-1, with D maybe TRBD1 (5 bases). V was pared by 1 base and J by 0 bases, with 13 bases between. The germline V gene encodes CDR1 SGHRS and CDR2 YFSETQ. This CDR3 comprises 16 residues. In DNA form, the CDR3 reads TGCGCCAGCAGCTTGTATACAGGACTAGTGAACACTGAAGCTTTCTTT. Its translation is CASSLYTGLVNTEAFF. Together with reference TRBV5-1 and TRBJ1-1, the CDR3 gives the full variable domain: KAGVTQTPRYLIKTRGQQVTLSCSPISGHRSVSWYQQTPGQGLQFLFEYFSETQRNKGNFPGRFSGRQFSNSRSEMNVSTLELGDSALYLCASSLYTGLVNTEAFFGQGTRLTVV.

The chain combines TRBV7-2 with TRBJ2-7; no firm D call. The CDR3 length is 14 residues. From germline, CDR1 is SGHTA and CDR2 FQGNSA. V was shortened by 1 base and J by 0 bases, with 7 bases between the two germline ends. Here the CDR3 reads CASSLGANSYEQYF. CDR3 in DNA: TGTGCCAGCAGCTTAGGGGCAAACTCCTACGAGCAGTACTTC.

The chain is built from TRBV5-6 and TRBJ1-2; perhaps TRBD1 as D (6 bases). The CDR3 covers 12 residues. Germline V CDR1 and CDR2: SGHDT, YYEEEE. Trimming removed 0 bases at V and 12 bases at J, with 12 bases between. The CDR3 coding sequence is TGTGCCAGCAGCTTGGAGGCAGGGGAAGACACCTTC. Amino acid sequence: CASSLEAGEDTF.

V usage is TRBV4-2 and J usage is TRBJ2-3; D is possibly TRBD1 or TRBD2 (5 bases each). This CDR3 is built from 14 residues. V was pared by 0 bases and J by 3 bases, with 7 bases between. The germline CDR1 and CDR2 sequences are LGHNA and YNFKEQ. CDR3: CASSQDGGTDTQYF. The CDR3 DNA reads TGTGCCAGCAGCCAAGATGGGGGTACAGATACGCAGTATTTT.

CDR3 DNA: TGTGCCAGCAGCTCGGACAGGGGGACCTATGGCTACACCTTC. Amino acid sequence: CASSSDRGTYGYTF. The rearrangement links TRBV7-9 to TRBJ1-2; 10 bases agree with TRBD1. Germline V gives CDR1 SEHNR, CDR2 FQNEAQ (reference sequence). With V trimmed by 4 bases and J by 4 bases, 3 bases remained unmatched. This CDR3 is built from 14 residues.

The V and J genes are TRBV18 and TRBJ1-2; D is perhaps TRBD1 (6 bases). V shed 3 bases and J shed 0 bases, with 14 bases lying between them. This CDR3 spans 16 amino acids. Looked up from germline, CDR1 is KGHSH and CDR2 is LQKENI. The CDR3 region is CASSPPTGQANYGYTF. The CDR3 bases are TGTGCCAGCTCACCCCCTACAGGGCAAGCTAACTATGGCTACACCTTC.

This chain links TRBV14 with TRBJ2-7; the D is unclear. This CDR3 has 11 amino acids. Germline values: CDR1 SGHDN, CDR2 FVKESK. Trimming left V 8 bases short and J 3 bases short, with 8 bases between. CDR3 nucleotide sequence: TGTGCCAGCTCGGTGGGCTACGAGCAGTACTTC. This encodes CASSVGYEQYF.

The V and J genes are TRBV7-2 and TRBJ1-4; TRBD1 matches at 7 bases. Germline V CDR1 and CDR2: SGHTA, FQGNSA. This CDR3 has 15 amino acids. After removal of 5 bases from V and 8 bases from J, the junction contained 11 bases not matched to a gene. CDR3 residues: CASSPRTGKEEKLFF. CDR3 DNA sequence: TGTGCCAGCAGCCCCAGGACAGGAAAGGAAGAAAAACTGTTTTTT.

The gene calls are TRBV9 and TRBJ2-1; tentatively, D is TRBD2 (5 bases). The germline V and J ends were trimmed by 4 bases and 0 bases, with 17 bases remaining between them. CDR1 is SGDLS, CDR2 YYNGEE, per germline. This CDR3 has 17 residues. DNA for the CDR3: TGTGCCAGCAGCCCGACCTCGGGAAGGAGCTCCTACAATGAGCAGTTCTTC. This gives the protein CASSPTSGRSSYNEQFF.

The rearrangement joins TRBV6-1 to TRBJ1-2; D remains ambiguous. Germline assignment: CDR1 MNHNS and CDR2 SASEGT. The V gene lost 5 bases and the J gene lost 2 bases, with 9 bases spanning the gap. This CDR3 contains 13 residues. The DNA for the CDR3 is TGTGCCAGCAGTCAGACTCCCAACTATGGCTACACCTTC. Encoded protein: CASSQTPNYGYTF.

V is TRBV6-5 and J is TRBJ2-2; D not certain. This CDR3 comprises 13 residues. Germline CDR1 MNHEY, CDR2 SVGAGI. Between the trimmed V and J ends, which lost 2 bases and 5 bases, there was a span of 6 bases. The CDR3: CASSYRWTGELFF. Here the CDR3 DNA reads TGTGCCAGCAGTTACAGGTGGACCGGGGAGCTGTTTTTT.

The V call is TRBV6-5, the J call TRBJ2-1; 12 bases fit TRBD2. Germline CDR1 is MNHEY and CDR2 is SVGAGI. The CDR3 extends over 16 amino acids. V was pared by 3 bases and J by 7 bases, with 7 bases of the junction left unmatched. CDR3: CASSYSSGGATNEQFF. CDR3 coding DNA: TGTGCCAGCAGTTATTCTAGCGGGGGGGCCACAAATGAGCAGTTCTTC.

The chain carries TRBV7-9 and TRBJ2-5; tentatively, D is TRBD2 (5 bases). Trimming removed 5 bases from V and 2 bases from J, with 18 bases in between. Per the germline V gene, CDR1 is SEHNR and CDR2 is FQNEAQ (reference sequence). The CDR3 sequence is 16 residues long. The CDR3: CASSPASAGAQETQYF. CDR3 nucleotide sequence: TGTGCCAGCAGCCCGGCCTCGGCGGGCGCACAAGAGACCCAGTACTTC. Supplemented by reference TRBV7-9 and TRBJ2-5, the full variable domain reads DTGVSQNPRHKITKRGQNVTFRCDPISEHNRLYWYRQTLGQGPEFLTYFQNEAQLEKSRLLSDRFSAERPKGSFSTLEIQRTEQGDSAMYLCASSPASAGAQETQYFGPGTRLLVL.